This is a list of T cell receptor beta chains from one sample in a study of cytomegalovirus exposure and HLA in healthy donors. Clones were sequenced by immunoSEQ multiplex PCR, and TCRdb holds only the in-frame ones, with some missing. Among about 120,000 clones listed, 55% to 75% were seen once. What was sequenced was PBMCs. The receptors stem from a middle-aged woman in good health and CMV-seropositive. The CDR3 runs from the conserved cysteine through the conserved F or W. The D gene is left open where the match is weak. Rows may omit the clone size; those that give it use once, few, many or a size class.

clone_size: -
d_call: -
v_call: TRBV11-1
j_call: TRBJ1-2
cdr3_aa: CASSFRARGYTF
cdr3_nt: TGTGCCAGCAGCTTCAGGGCTCGCGGCTACACCTTC

clone_size: -
d_call: -
v_call: TRBV29-1
j_call: TRBJ1-4
cdr3_aa: CSVIGFGEKLFF
cdr3_nt: TGCAGCGTTATCGGGTTCGGCGAAAAACTGTTTTTT

clone_size: -
d_call: TRBD2
v_call: TRBV5-1
j_call: TRBJ2-5
cdr3_aa: CASSPGTTWATQYF
cdr3_nt: TGCGCCAGCAGCCCCGGGACTACTTGGGCGACCCAGTACTTC

clone_size: -
d_call: TRBD1
v_call: TRBV27
j_call: TRBJ2-7
cdr3_aa: CASSFTGASYEQYF
cdr3_nt: TGTGCCAGCAGTTTCACAGGGGCCTCGTACGAGCAGTACTTC

clone_size: -
d_call: TRBD1
v_call: TRBV19
j_call: TRBJ2-5
cdr3_aa: CASSIGAGTGSPHQETQYF
cdr3_nt: TGTGCCAGTAGTATAGGCGCCGGGACAGGGTCCCCCCACCAAGAGACCCAGTACTTC

clone_size: -
d_call: -
v_call: TRBV28
j_call: TRBJ1-5
cdr3_aa: CASSLGRQPQHF
cdr3_nt: TGTGCCAGCAGTTTAGGGAGGCAGCCCCAGCATTTT

clone_size: -
d_call: -
v_call: TRBV15
j_call: TRBJ2-2
cdr3_aa: CATSRDIAGELFF
cdr3_nt: TGTGCCACCAGCAGAGACATTGCCGGGGAGCTGTTTTTT

clone_size: few
d_call: -
v_call: TRBV13
j_call: TRBJ1-1
cdr3_aa: CASSLGQGNTEAFF
cdr3_nt: TGTGCCAGCAGCTTAGGACAGGGGAACACTGAAGCTTTCTTT

clone_size: -
d_call: TRBD1
v_call: TRBV12-5
j_call: TRBJ1-5
cdr3_aa: CASGYAGQGHQPQHF
cdr3_nt: TGTGCTAGTGGTTATGCGGGACAGGGGCATCAGCCCCAGCATTTT

clone_size: few
d_call: TRBD1
v_call: TRBV6-1
j_call: TRBJ1-1
cdr3_aa: CASSEVPGGTGAEAFF
cdr3_nt: TGTGCCAGCAGTGAAGTCCCCGGAGGGACAGGGGCTGAAGCTTTCTTT

clone_size: -
d_call: TRBD1
v_call: TRBV27
j_call: TRBJ1-5
cdr3_aa: CASSLPGQGSGSQPQHF
cdr3_nt: TGTGCCAGCAGTCTCCCGGGACAGGGAAGCGGTAGTCAGCCCCAGCATTTT

clone_size: few
d_call: TRBD1
v_call: TRBV7-2
j_call: TRBJ2-1
cdr3_aa: CASSQPGQDNEQFF
cdr3_nt: TGTGCCAGCAGCCAGCCCGGACAGGACAATGAGCAGTTCTTC

clone_size: -
d_call: TRBD1
v_call: TRBV4-2
j_call: TRBJ2-7
cdr3_aa: CASSARQGREQYF
cdr3_nt: TGTGCCAGCAGCGCCCGACAGGGGCGCGAGCAGTACTTC

clone_size: -
d_call: TRBD1
v_call: TRBV5-1
j_call: TRBJ2-7
cdr3_aa: CASSHPGQGLLEQYF
cdr3_nt: TGCGCCAGCAGTCATCCGGGACAGGGCCTATTAGAGCAGTACTTC

clone_size: -
d_call: TRBD1
v_call: TRBV18
j_call: TRBJ1-2
cdr3_aa: CASSPAGQANGYTF
cdr3_nt: TGTGCCAGCTCACCAGCCGGACAGGCAAATGGCTACACCTTC

clone_size: -
d_call: TRBD1
v_call: TRBV6-5
j_call: TRBJ1-1
cdr3_aa: CASSVMTGVNTEAFF
cdr3_nt: TGTGCCAGCAGTGTTATGACAGGGGTTAACACTGAAGCTTTCTTT

clone_size: -
d_call: TRBD2
v_call: TRBV6-1
j_call: TRBJ2-7
cdr3_aa: CASSGPSGYEQYF
cdr3_nt: TGTGCCAGCAGTGGCCCTAGCGGGTACGAGCAGTACTTC

clone_size: -
d_call: -
v_call: TRBV5-6
j_call: TRBJ1-4
cdr3_aa: CASSSDQRGGNEKLFF
cdr3_nt: TGTGCCAGCAGCTCGGACCAGCGCGGGGGTAATGAAAAACTGTTTTTT

clone_size: few
d_call: -
v_call: TRBV7-9
j_call: TRBJ2-1
cdr3_aa: CASSPHPGVWLF
cdr3_nt: TGTGCCAGCAGCCCCCACCCCGGGGTTTGGCTCTTC

clone_size: -
d_call: TRBD1
v_call: TRBV19
j_call: TRBJ2-1
cdr3_aa: CASTLTGGNEQFF
cdr3_nt: TGTGCCAGTACCCTCACAGGGGGAAATGAGCAGTTCTTC

clone_size: -
d_call: -
v_call: TRBV27
j_call: TRBJ1-5
cdr3_aa: CASSLSGRGYEYYQPQHF
cdr3_nt: TGTGCCAGCAGTTTATCGGGCAGGGGATATGAGTATTATCAGCCCCAGCATTTT

clone_size: -
d_call: -
v_call: TRBV6-1
j_call: TRBJ2-5
cdr3_aa: CASSPGAWETQYF
cdr3_nt: TGTGCCAGCAGTCCAGGGGCTTGGGAGACCCAGTACTTC

clone_size: few
d_call: TRBD2
v_call: TRBV15
j_call: TRBJ2-5
cdr3_aa: CATSRDFGTSGETQYF
cdr3_nt: TGTGCCACCAGCAGAGATTTCGGGACTAGCGGAGAGACCCAGTACTTC

clone_size: few
d_call: -
v_call: TRBV7-2
j_call: TRBJ2-7
cdr3_aa: CASNEDSGRVEQYF
cdr3_nt: TGTGCCAGCAACGAGGACTCGGGTAGGGTCGAGCAGTACTTC

clone_size: -
d_call: TRBD2
v_call: TRBV5-1
j_call: TRBJ2-7
cdr3_aa: CASSSLAGATYEQYF
cdr3_nt: TGCGCCAGCAGCTCCTTAGCGGGAGCGACCTACGAGCAGTACTTC

clone_size: -
d_call: TRBD1
v_call: TRBV5-1
j_call: TRBJ2-7
cdr3_aa: CASSLLGGNYEQYF
cdr3_nt: TGCGCCAGCAGCTTGTTAGGGGGCAACTACGAGCAGTACTTC

clone_size: -
d_call: TRBD2
v_call: TRBV5-1
j_call: TRBJ2-7
cdr3_aa: CASSYGLAGGPRDEQYF
cdr3_nt: TGCGCCAGCAGCTATGGACTAGCGGGAGGGCCTCGGGACGAGCAGTACTTC

clone_size: -
d_call: TRBD2
v_call: TRBV6-4
j_call: TRBJ2-3
cdr3_aa: CASSDSEGGAGGPETDTQYF
cdr3_nt: TGTGCCAGCAGTGACTCGGAGGGGGGGGCGGGAGGGCCGGAGACAGATACGCAGTATTTT

clone_size: -
d_call: -
v_call: TRBV27
j_call: TRBJ2-2
cdr3_aa: CASSLWSGAGELFF
cdr3_nt: TGTGCCAGCAGTTTGTGGTCAGGGGCCGGGGAGCTGTTTTTT

clone_size: few
d_call: -
v_call: TRBV4-3
j_call: TRBJ1-1
cdr3_aa: CASSHYTRNTEAFF
cdr3_nt: TGCGCCAGCAGCCATTACACCCGGAACACTGAAGCTTTCTTT

clone_size: -
d_call: -
v_call: TRBV7-9
j_call: TRBJ2-7
cdr3_aa: CASSLTGIEQYF
cdr3_nt: TGTGCCAGCAGCCTAACAGGGATCGAGCAGTACTTC

clone_size: -
d_call: -
v_call: TRBV7-9
j_call: TRBJ2-7
cdr3_aa: CSSSPGEQGWSYEQYF
cdr3_nt: TGTTCCAGCAGCCCAGGGGAACAGGGATGGTCCTACGAGCAGTACTTC

clone_size: -
d_call: -
v_call: TRBV28
j_call: TRBJ2-1
cdr3_aa: CASSLGLNNEQFF
cdr3_nt: TGTGCCAGCAGTTTAGGACTAAACAATGAGCAGTTCTTC

clone_size: -
d_call: -
v_call: TRBV9
j_call: TRBJ2-1
cdr3_aa: CASSVAGRYNEQFF
cdr3_nt: TGTGCCAGCAGCGTAGCCGGGAGATACAATGAGCAGTTCTTC

clone_size: -
d_call: TRBD1
v_call: TRBV5-1
j_call: TRBJ2-2
cdr3_aa: CASSSGGRDTGELFF
cdr3_nt: TGCGCCAGCAGCTCAGGGGGTAGGGACACCGGGGAGCTGTTTTTT

clone_size: -
d_call: -
v_call: TRBV5-1
j_call: TRBJ2-7
cdr3_aa: CASSSTDYEQYF
cdr3_nt: TGCGCCAGCAGCTCCACTGACTACGAGCAGTACTTC

clone_size: -
d_call: TRBD1
v_call: TRBV4-1
j_call: TRBJ1-2
cdr3_aa: CASRLPGQIGDYGYTF
cdr3_nt: TGCGCCAGCAGGCTCCCGGGACAGATAGGGGACTATGGCTACACCTTC

clone_size: -
d_call: -
v_call: TRBV7-9
j_call: TRBJ2-7
cdr3_aa: CASSYNLGQLSF
cdr3_nt: TGTGCCAGCAGCTACAATCTTGGACAGCTTTCCTTC

clone_size: few
d_call: -
v_call: TRBV28
j_call: TRBJ2-1
cdr3_aa: CASSYRVSYNEQFF
cdr3_nt: TGTGCCAGCAGTTACAGAGTATCCTACAATGAGCAGTTCTTC

clone_size: -
d_call: TRBD2
v_call: TRBV7-2
j_call: TRBJ2-7
cdr3_aa: CASSRDRIVAGGNEQYF
cdr3_nt: TGTGCCAGCAGTCGAGACAGGATAGTAGCGGGAGGCAACGAGCAGTACTTC

clone_size: once
d_call: TRBD2
v_call: TRBV9
j_call: TRBJ2-7
cdr3_aa: CASSVGGLTSLYEQYF
cdr3_nt: TGTGCCAGCAGCGTAGGAGGTTTGACTAGCCTCTACGAGCAGTACTTC